Listed below are T cell receptor beta chains from one sample, sequenced in a study of Ad26.COV2.S vaccination and SARS-CoV-2 variants. The data were produced by immunoSEQ multiplex PCR, yet TCRdb's version contains in-frame clones alone and is incomplete. This table holds about 94,000 clones, roughly 85% found once. Specimen: peripheral blood, collected after recovery from COVID-19. All receptors come from a human donor who had recovered from COVID-19. CDR3s include the opening cysteine and the closing phenylalanine or tryptophan. A D gene is named only where the DNA matches it firmly. Size is stated for part of the rows, as once, few or many counts, or as a class when the clone is expanded.

>NA|NA|TRBV6-5|TRBJ2-6
TGTGCCAGCAGCGCCCGGGGGTCTGGGGCCAACGTCCTGACTTTC
CASSARGSGANVLTF
>NA|NA|TRBV5-4|TRBJ2-7
TGTGCCAGCAGCTTTATGAGGGGCTTCGAGCAGTACTTC
CASSFMRGFEQYF
>TRBD1|NA|TRBV24-1|TRBJ1-2
TGTGCCACCAGTGACCGTGGGACAGGCTATGGCTACACCTTC
CATSDRGTGYGYTF
>TRBD1|NA|TRBV29-1|TRBJ2-2
TGCAGCGTTGACGGGGGACAGGGGGTCACCGGGGAGCTGTTTTTT
CSVDGGQGVTGELFF
>TRBD2|NA|TRBV7-7|TRBJ2-1
TGTGCCAGCAGCTTAGGAGCGGGAGGGGCCAATGAGCAGTTCTTC
CASSLGAGGANEQFF
>TRBD2|NA|TRBV5-1|TRBJ2-3
TGCGCCAGCAGCTTGGTCCTTCGGGGGGGTACGCAGTATTTT
CASSLVLRGGTQYF
>NA|NA|TRBV28|TRBJ1-1
TGTGCCAGCAGTTTATGGGGATTCCGGGAAGCTTTCTTT
CASSLWGFREAFF
>NA|NA|TRBV7-2|TRBJ2-1
TGTGCCAGCAGCTTTCGAAGGGCCTACAATGAGCAGTTCTTC
CASSFRRAYNEQFF
>TRBD2|NA|TRBV12-5|TRBJ2-7
TGTGCTAGTGCTTCACTAGCGGGAGGGCGGTCGATCAACTACGAGCAGTACTTC
CASASLAGGRSINYEQYF
>TRBD2|once|TRBV6-1|TRBJ2-1
TGTGCCAGCAGTGAATTTGGGAGGACTAGCAGCCTCTACAATGAGCAGTTCTTC
CASSEFGRTSSLYNEQFF
>NA|NA|TRBV11-3|TRBJ2-7
TGTGCCAGCAGCTTAGATCTAAACTGGGCGAATCAGCAGTACTTC
CASSLDLNWANQQYF
>NA|NA|TRBV7-3|TRBJ1-1
TGTGCCAGCAGCTTTTCGGGTCCTGACACTGAAGCTTTCTTT
CASSFSGPDTEAFF
>TRBD1|NA|TRBV29-1|TRBJ1-1
TGCAGCGTCCGGGACAGCTTTATGAACACTGAAGCTTTCTTT
CSVRDSFMNTEAFF
>NA|NA|TRBV5-5|TRBJ2-3
TGTGCCAGCAGCTTGGGCGGGACGGCAGATACGCAGTATTTT
CASSLGGTADTQYF
>NA|few|TRBV4-2|TRBJ1-5
TGTGCCAGCAGCCAAGAGGCCACGAACAATCAGCCCCAGCATTTT
CASSQEATNNQPQHF
>NA|few|TRBV20-1|TRBJ2-7
TGCAGTGTTAACAAGGACCGAGAGCAGTACTTC
CSVNKDREQYF
>TRBD2|NA|TRBV29-1|TRBJ2-3
TGCAGCGTCCCGAGCGGGACTCCATCCGGGGATACGCAGTATTTT
CSVPSGTPSGDTQYF
>TRBD2|NA|TRBV6-5|TRBJ2-7
TGTGCCAGCAGTCTGGGACTAGAAGGGGCCTACGAGCAGTACTTC
CASSLGLEGAYEQYF
>NA|many|TRBV28|TRBJ1-2
TGTGCCAGCAGTTTTGCCGGACAGTTCCAATACTATGGCTACACCTTC
CASSFAGQFQYYGYTF
>TRBD1|NA|TRBV4-3|TRBJ2-7
TGCGCCAGCAGCCAAGATTCGGGACAGCCCTACGAGCAGTACTTC
CASSQDSGQPYEQYF
>NA|NA|TRBV5-1|TRBJ1-2
TGCGCCAGCAGCTCTGGACAGACGTACTATGGCTACACCTTC
CASSSGQTYYGYTF
>NA|once|TRBV5-4|TRBJ2-1
TGTGCCAGCAGCTCAGGGGGGTATTCCTACAATGAGCAGTTCTTC
CASSSGGYSYNEQFF
>NA|NA|TRBV28|TRBJ1-2
TGTGCCAGCAGTTTATCCAGCTATGGCTACACCTTC
CASSLSSYGYTF
>NA|NA|TRBV29-1|TRBJ1-2
TGCAGCGTATACCCTGGTACAGGGAACTATGGCTACACCTTC
CSVYPGTGNYGYTF
>TRBD1|once|TRBV9|TRBJ2-2
TGTGCCAGCAGCGTCCCCCGCAGGGGGAGTTCGACCGGGGAGCTGTTTTTT
CASSVPRRGSSTGELFF
>NA|few|TRBV7-2|TRBJ2-7
TGTGCCAGCAGCTCACTATCCTACGAGCAGTACTTC
CASSSLSYEQYF
>TRBD2|NA|TRBV19|TRBJ2-7
TGTGCCACCTCCCGGGAGCGGGGGGTTTCCTACGAGCAGTACTTC
CATSRERGVSYEQYF
>TRBD2|NA|TRBV19|TRBJ2-1
TGTGCCAGTACGACTAGCGGGAGTCTTCGGAATGAGCAGTTCTTC
CASTTSGSLRNEQFF
>NA|NA|TRBV5-1|TRBJ2-1
TGCGCCAGCAGCCTTAGCGAGAGCTCCTACAATGAGCAGTTCTTC
CASSLSESSYNEQFF
>TRBD2|NA|TRBV18|TRBJ2-1
TGTGCCAGCTCACGCATTCTAACGACTAGCGGGCTCTACAATGAGCAGTTCTTC
CASSRILTTSGLYNEQFF
>NA|NA|TRBV19|TRBJ1-3
TGTGCCAGTAGTATGAGAGGAGGCGGCCACTCTGGAAACACCATATATTTT
CASSMRGGGHSGNTIYF
>NA|NA|TRBV4-3|TRBJ1-5
TGCGCCAGCAGCCAAGAAAGGCTCTATCAGCCCCAGCATTTT
CASSQERLYQPQHF
>TRBD1|once|TRBV5-6|TRBJ2-7
TGTGCCAGCAGCCCCTCTGGACAGGGATTCTCCTACGAGCAGTACTTC
CASSPSGQGFSYEQYF
>NA|NA|TRBV6-1|TRBJ2-7
TGTGCCAGCAGTCTGGGGGTGGCATACGAGCAGTACTTC
CASSLGVAYEQYF
>NA|NA|TRBV11-2|TRBJ2-3
TGTGCCAGCAGCTTAGTTGGCCAATCACACCGCACAGATACGCAGTATTTT
CASSLVGQSHRTDTQYF
>NA|few|TRBV11-2|TRBJ2-2
TGTGCCAGCAGCCCCATACAGGGTAACCCCGGGGAGCTGTTTTTT
CASSPIQGNPGELFF
>TRBD2|NA|TRBV6-6|TRBJ2-7
TGTGCCAGCAGTATTAGCGGGAGCTACGAGCAGTACTTC
CASSISGSYEQYF
>NA|NA|TRBV14|TRBJ2-3
TGTGCCAGCAGCCAAGAACAGTCTCGTACGCAGTATTTT
CASSQEQSRTQYF
>NA|NA|TRBV24-1|TRBJ1-2
TGTGCCACCAGTGAGCGGGGCCTCTATGGCTACACCTTC
CATSERGLYGYTF
>TRBD1|NA|TRBV4-3|TRBJ1-2
TGCGCCAGCAGCCGGGCAGGGGGCTTCTATGGCTACACCTTC
CASSRAGGFYGYTF
>NA|NA|TRBV7-9|TRBJ2-7
TGTGCCAGCAGCGGGCCTGGCTACAGCTCCTACGAGCAGTACTTC
CASSGPGYSSYEQYF
>TRBD2|NA|TRBV7-9|TRBJ2-1
TGTGCCAGCACAAAAAGCACGGGGGGCAATGAGCAGTTCTTC
CASTKSTGGNEQFF
>TRBD1|once|TRBV7-9|TRBJ1-6
TGTGCCAGCAGCTTAGATCGGACAGGTGGCAATTCACCCCTCCACTTT
CASSLDRTGGNSPLHF
>NA|NA|TRBV5-1|TRBJ2-1
TGCGCCAGCAGCTTGGTACTAGGAAACTTCAATGAGCAGTTCTTC
CASSLVLGNFNEQFF
>NA|NA|TRBV24-1|TRBJ2-1
TGTGCCACCAGTAGATCAGGACTACAACATTACAATGAGCAGTTCTTC
CATSRSGLQHYNEQFF
>TRBD2|few|TRBV5-1|TRBJ2-3
TGCGCCAGCAGCTTTGCTAGCGGGAGAACAGATACGCAGTATTTT
CASSFASGRTDTQYF
>TRBD2|NA|TRBV27|TRBJ2-7
TGTGCCAGCAGCGTAGCGGGGCCCTACGAGCAGTACTTC
CASSVAGPYEQYF
>TRBD1|NA|TRBV7-2|TRBJ1-1
TGTGCCAGCAGCTTGGACGGACAGGGTAGGACTTTCTTT
CASSLDGQGRTFF
>TRBD2|NA|TRBV18|TRBJ2-5
TGTGCCAGCTCATCGGGGGGGACCCAGTACTTC
CASSSGGTQYF
>TRBD1|NA|TRBV11-2|TRBJ2-7
TGTGCCAGCAGCTTTGATACCGGGACAGGGAGCTACGAGCAGTACTTC
CASSFDTGTGSYEQYF
>NA|NA|TRBV29-1|TRBJ2-3
TGCAGCGTTAAGGGGCAGGGGCTCACAGATACGCAGTATTTT
CSVKGQGLTDTQYF
>TRBD2|NA|TRBV5-4|TRBJ2-1
TGTGCCAGCAGCTTACTAGCGGGCCGGAATGAGCAGTTCTTC
CASSLLAGRNEQFF
>NA|NA|TRBV25-1|TRBJ1-4
TGTGCCAGCAGTGATTCTGGTAATGAAAAACTGTTTTTT
CASSDSGNEKLFF
>NA|NA|TRBV7-2|TRBJ2-7
TGTGCCAGAGGTAAAACAGGGACTCGGGACGAGCAGTACTTC
CARGKTGTRDEQYF
>TRBD1|NA|TRBV29-1|TRBJ2-7
TGCAGCGTTGAAGATCCAAAAGGGGGCGCTTACGAGCAGTACTTC
CSVEDPKGGAYEQYF
>NA|NA|TRBV5-4|TRBJ2-7
TGTGCCAGCAGCTCGAATAACGAGCAGTACTTC
CASSSNNEQYF
>TRBD2|once|TRBV6-6|TRBJ2-6
TGTGCCAGCAGCTACTCCAGACTAGCGGGAGCCCCTAGGAGAGGTGGGGCCAACGTCCTGACTTTC
CASSYSRLAGAPRRGGANVLTF
>NA|NA|TRBV11-3|TRBJ2-3
TGTGCCAGCAGGGGAGGGGGTTTAGATACGCAGTATTTT
CASRGGGLDTQYF
>TRBD1|NA|TRBV10-3|TRBJ2-5
TGTGCCACGACTCTAACAGGGGGCTGGGAGACCCAGTACTTC
CATTLTGGWETQYF